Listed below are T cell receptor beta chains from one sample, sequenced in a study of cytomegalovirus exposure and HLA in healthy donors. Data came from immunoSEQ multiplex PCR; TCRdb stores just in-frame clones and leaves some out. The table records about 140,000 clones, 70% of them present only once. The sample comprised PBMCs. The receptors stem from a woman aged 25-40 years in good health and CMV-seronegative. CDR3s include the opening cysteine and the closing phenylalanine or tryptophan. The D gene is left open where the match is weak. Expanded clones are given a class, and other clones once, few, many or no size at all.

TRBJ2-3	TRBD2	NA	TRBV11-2	CASRPSGTGTDTQYF	TGTGCCAGCAGGCCTAGCGGAACAGGCACAGATACGCAGTATTTT
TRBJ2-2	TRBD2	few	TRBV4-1	CASSQLAGGFTGELFF	TGCGCCAGCAGCCAACTAGCGGGGGGTTTTACCGGGGAGCTGTTTTTT
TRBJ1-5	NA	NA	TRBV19	CASKNGPGNQPQHF	TGTGCCAGTAAAAACGGTCCGGGAAATCAGCCCCAGCATTTT
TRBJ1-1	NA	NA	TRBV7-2	CAIKRGPNTEAFF	TGTGCCATCAAAAGGGGTCCCAACACTGAAGCTTTCTTT
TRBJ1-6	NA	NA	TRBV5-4	CASSSGLNSYNSPLHF	TGTGCCAGCAGCTCCGGTTTGAACTCCTATAATTCACCCCTCCACTTT
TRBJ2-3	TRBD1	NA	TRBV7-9	CASSWGQVIADTQYF	TGTGCCAGCAGCTGGGGACAGGTGATCGCAGATACGCAGTATTTT
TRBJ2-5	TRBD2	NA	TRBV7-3	CASSSNPPTSGAETQYF	TGTGCCAGCAGCTCCAACCCCCCGACTAGCGGGGCAGAGACCCAGTACTTC
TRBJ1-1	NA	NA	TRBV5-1	CASSPYREGSEAFF	TGCGCCAGCAGCCCCTACAGGGAGGGCTCTGAAGCTTTCTTT
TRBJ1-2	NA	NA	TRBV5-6	CASSHFETPRIGYTF	TGTGCCAGCAGCCACTTTGAGACTCCAAGAATAGGCTACACCTTC
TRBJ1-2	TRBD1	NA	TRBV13	CASSLAPGQGYGYTF	TGTGCCAGCAGCTTAGCCCCAGGACAGGGCTATGGCTACACCTTC
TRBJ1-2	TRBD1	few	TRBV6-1	CATGDRGNYGYTF	TGTGCCACCGGGGACAGGGGGAACTATGGCTACACCTTC
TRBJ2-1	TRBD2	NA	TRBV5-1	CASSSDGGNEQFF	TGCGCCAGCAGCTCTGACGGGGGGAATGAGCAGTTCTTC
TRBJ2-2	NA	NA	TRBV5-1	CASSFSQSDTGELFF	TGCGCCAGCAGCTTCTCACAGTCCGACACCGGGGAGCTGTTTTTT
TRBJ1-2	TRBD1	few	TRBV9	CASSVGQGESYTF	TGTGCCAGCAGCGTAGGACAGGGGGAGAGCTACACCTTC
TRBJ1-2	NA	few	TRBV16	CASSQLGGVAAYGYTF	TGTGCCAGCAGCCAATTAGGAGGGGTAGCGGCTTATGGCTACACCTTC
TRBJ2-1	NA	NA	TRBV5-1	CASSSTVSRQDEQFF	TGCGCCAGCAGCTCGACGGTGTCCCGCCAGGATGAGCAGTTCTTC
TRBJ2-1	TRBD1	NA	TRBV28	CASRGQGFYNEQFF	TGTGCCAGCAGGGGACAGGGTTTCTACAATGAGCAGTTCTTC
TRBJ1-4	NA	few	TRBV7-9	CASSPEEQGVDEKLFF	TGTGCCAGCAGCCCCGAAGAACAGGGAGTGGATGAAAAACTGTTTTTT
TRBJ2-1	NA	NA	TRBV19	CASSSRYEQFF	TGTGCCAGTAGTAGCAGGTATGAGCAGTTCTTC
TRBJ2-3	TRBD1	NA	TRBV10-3	CAITGGNTDTQYF	TGTGCCATCACAGGGGGCAACACAGATACGCAGTATTTT
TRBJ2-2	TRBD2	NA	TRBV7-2	CASSLAAGGVGELFF	TGTGCCAGCAGCTTAGCAGCGGGGGGGGTCGGGGAGCTGTTTTTT
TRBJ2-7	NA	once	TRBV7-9	CSSSSDRGAGEKQYF	TGTTCCAGCAGCTCGGATCGCGGAGCGGGTGAAAAGCAGTACTTC
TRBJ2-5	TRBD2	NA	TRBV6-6	CASRPSGGYETQYF	TGTGCCAGCAGGCCTAGCGGGGGGTATGAGACCCAGTACTTC
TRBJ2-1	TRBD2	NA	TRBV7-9	CASSGLAGGYNEQFF	TGTGCCAGCAGCGGACTAGCGGGGGGATACAATGAGCAGTTCTTC
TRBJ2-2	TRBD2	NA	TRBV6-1	CASSVSGTNTGELFF	TGTGCCAGCAGTGTTAGCGGGACGAACACCGGGGAGCTGTTTTTT
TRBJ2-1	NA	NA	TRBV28	CASSLGYNEQFF	TGTGCCAGCAGCCTCGGCTACAATGAGCAGTTCTTC
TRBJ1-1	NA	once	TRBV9	CASSLQAGDTEAFF	TGTGCCAGCAGCTTGCAGGCGGGGGACACTGAAGCTTTCTTT
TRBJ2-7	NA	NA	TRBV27	CASSPTGTPTYEQYF	TGTGCCAGCAGTCCGACCGGGACACCAACCTACGAGCAGTACTTC
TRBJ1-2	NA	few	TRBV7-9	CASSPTRYGYTF	TGTGCCAGCAGTCCAACTCGATATGGCTACACCTTC
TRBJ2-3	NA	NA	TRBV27	CASSFGRSTDTQYF	TGTGCCAGCAGTTTTGGGCGTAGCACAGATACGCAGTATTTT
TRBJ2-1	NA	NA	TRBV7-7	CASSPGAGTGQFF	TGTGCTAGCAGCCCAGGGGCCGGCACGGGGCAGTTCTTC
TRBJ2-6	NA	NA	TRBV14	CASSLSWANVLTF	TGTGCCAGCAGCCTAAGCTGGGCCAACGTCCTGACTTTC
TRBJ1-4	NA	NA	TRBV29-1	CSVTGSRSEKLFF	TGCAGCGTCACAGGGTCGCGGAGTGAAAAACTGTTTTTT
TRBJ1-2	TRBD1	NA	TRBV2	CASRAETGFGYTF	TGTGCCAGCAGAGCGGAGACAGGGTTTGGCTACACCTTC
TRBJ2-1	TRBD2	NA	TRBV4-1	CASSQELSGPVREQFF	TGCGCCAGCAGCCAGGAACTTAGCGGGCCCGTCAGGGAGCAGTTCTTC
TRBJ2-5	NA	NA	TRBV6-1	CASRQGPETQYF	TGTGCCAGCAGACAGGGACCAGAGACCCAGTACTTC
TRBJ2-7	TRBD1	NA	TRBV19	CASRGPARGLTGEQYF	TGTGCCAGTAGGGGGCCTGCCAGGGGGCTCACGGGAGAGCAGTACTTC
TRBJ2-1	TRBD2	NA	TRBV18	CASSPPSGRAYNEQFF	TGTGCCAGCTCACCTCCCAGCGGGAGAGCCTACAATGAGCAGTTCTTC
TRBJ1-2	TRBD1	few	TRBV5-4	CASSPRTGNYGYTF	TGTGCCAGCAGCCCCAGGACAGGGAACTATGGCTACACCTTC
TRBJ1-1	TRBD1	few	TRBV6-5	CASRPTGGTEAFF	TGTGCCAGCAGACCAACAGGGGGCACTGAAGCTTTCTTT
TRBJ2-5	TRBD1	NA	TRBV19	CASGTGGETQYF	TGTGCCAGCGGGACAGGGGGGGAGACCCAGTACTTC
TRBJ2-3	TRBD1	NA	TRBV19	CASSPTGDTQYF	TGTGCCAGTAGTCCGACAGGGGATACGCAGTATTTT
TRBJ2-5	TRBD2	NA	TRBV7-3	CASSLGLAGGETQYF	TGTGCCAGCAGCTTGGGACTAGCGGGAGGAGAGACCCAGTACTTC
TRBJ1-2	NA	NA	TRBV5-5	CASSLGPTLPYGYTF	TGTGCCAGCAGCTTGGGGCCAACATTGCCCTATGGCTACACCTTC
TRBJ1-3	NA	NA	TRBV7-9	CASSLRGDTIYF	TGTGCCAGCAGCTTACGGGGTGACACCATATATTTT
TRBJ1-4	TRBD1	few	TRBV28	CASRLPGGDGEKLFF	TGTGCCAGCAGGCTACCAGGGGGAGACGGTGAAAAACTGTTTTTT
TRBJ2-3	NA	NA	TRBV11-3	CASSSQGADTQYF	TGTGCCAGCAGCTCACAGGGTGCAGATACGCAGTATTTT
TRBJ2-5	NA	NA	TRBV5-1	CASSFKQGFTGETQYF	TGCGCCAGCAGCTTCAAGCAGGGATTTACAGGGGAGACCCAGTACTTC
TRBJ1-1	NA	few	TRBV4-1	CASSQSVMLLNTEAFF	TGCGCCAGCAGCCAATCAGTAATGTTATTGAACACTGAAGCTTTCTTT
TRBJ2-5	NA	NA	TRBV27	CASSSGLPPETQYF	TGTGCCAGCAGTTCAGGACTCCCTCCAGAGACCCAGTACTTC
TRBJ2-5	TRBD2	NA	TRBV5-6	CASSRLAGVHETQYF	TGTGCCAGCAGCCGGCTGGCGGGGGTCCACGAGACCCAGTACTTC
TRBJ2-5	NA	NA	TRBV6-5	CASSYSRRETQYF	TGTGCCAGCAGTTATAGTAGGCGGGAGACCCAGTACTTC
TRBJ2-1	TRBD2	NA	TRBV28	CASSLAGVFYNEQFF	TGTGCCAGCAGTCTAGCGGGAGTCTTCTACAATGAGCAGTTCTTC
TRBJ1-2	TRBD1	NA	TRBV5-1	CASSLTPGQNYGYTF	TGCGCCAGCAGCTTGACCCCGGGACAGAACTATGGCTACACCTTC
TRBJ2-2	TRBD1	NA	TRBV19	CASSIGTANTGELFF	TGTGCCAGTAGTATCGGGACAGCCAACACCGGGGAGCTGTTTTTT
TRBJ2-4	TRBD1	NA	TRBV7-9	CASSFRDRALNIQYF	TGTGCCAGCAGCTTCCGAGACAGGGCCCTAAACATTCAGTACTTC
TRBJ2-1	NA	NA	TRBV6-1	CASSEAVLQGNNEQFF	TGTGCCAGCAGTGAAGCGGTCTTACAGGGTAACAATGAGCAGTTCTTC